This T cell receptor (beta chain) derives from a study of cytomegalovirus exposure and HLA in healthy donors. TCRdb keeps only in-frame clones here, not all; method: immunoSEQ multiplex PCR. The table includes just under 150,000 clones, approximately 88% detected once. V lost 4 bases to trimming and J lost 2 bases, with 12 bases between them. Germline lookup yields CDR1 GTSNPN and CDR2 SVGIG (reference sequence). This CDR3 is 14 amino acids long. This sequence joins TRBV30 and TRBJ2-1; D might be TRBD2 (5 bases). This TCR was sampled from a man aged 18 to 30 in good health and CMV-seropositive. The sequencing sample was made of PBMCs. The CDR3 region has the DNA TGTGCCTGGAAATCTAGTAGCGCCTACAATGAGCAGTTCTTC. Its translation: CAWKSSSAYNEQFF.